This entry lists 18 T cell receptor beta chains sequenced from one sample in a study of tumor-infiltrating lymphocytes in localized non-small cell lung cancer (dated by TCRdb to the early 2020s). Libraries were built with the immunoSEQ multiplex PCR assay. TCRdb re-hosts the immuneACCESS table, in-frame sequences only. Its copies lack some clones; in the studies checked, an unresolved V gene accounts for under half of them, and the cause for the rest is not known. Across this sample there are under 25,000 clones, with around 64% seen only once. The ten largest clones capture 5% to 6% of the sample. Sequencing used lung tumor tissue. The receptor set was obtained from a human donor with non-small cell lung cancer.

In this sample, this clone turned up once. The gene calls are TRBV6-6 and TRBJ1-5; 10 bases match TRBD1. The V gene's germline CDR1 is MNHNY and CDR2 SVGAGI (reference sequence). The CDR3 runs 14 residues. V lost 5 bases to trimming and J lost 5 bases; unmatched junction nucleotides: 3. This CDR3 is CASSTGTGDQPQHF. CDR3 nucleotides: TGTGCCAGCAGTACAGGGACAGGGGATCAGCCCCAGCATTTT.

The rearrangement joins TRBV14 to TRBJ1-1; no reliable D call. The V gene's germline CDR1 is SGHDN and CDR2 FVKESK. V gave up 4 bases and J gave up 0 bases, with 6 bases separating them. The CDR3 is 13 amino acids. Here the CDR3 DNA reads TGTGCCAGCAGCCGGTCCATGAACACTGAAGCTTTCTTT. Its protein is CASSRSMNTEAFF.

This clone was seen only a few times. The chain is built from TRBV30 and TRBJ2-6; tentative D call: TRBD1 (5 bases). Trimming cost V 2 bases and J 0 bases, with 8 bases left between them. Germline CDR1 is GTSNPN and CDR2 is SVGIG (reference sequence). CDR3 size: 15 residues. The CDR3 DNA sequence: TGTGCCTGGAGTCAGGGTGGCTCTGGGGCCAACGTCCTGACTTTC. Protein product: CAWSQGGSGANVLTF.

CDR3 sequence (DNA): TGCGCCAGCCCGGAGGATGAGCAGTTCTTC. Translation: CASPEDEQFF. The chain is built from TRBV23-1 and TRBJ2-1; D is possibly TRBD2 (5 bases). TRBV23-1 is an ORF, with its function uncertain. There are 10 residues in the CDR3. Deletions cut 8 bases from V and 8 bases from J, with 7 bases between.

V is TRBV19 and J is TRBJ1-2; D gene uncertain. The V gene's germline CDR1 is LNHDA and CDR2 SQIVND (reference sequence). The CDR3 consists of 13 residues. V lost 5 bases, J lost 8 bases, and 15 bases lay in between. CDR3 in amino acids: CASSSQSLGGYTF. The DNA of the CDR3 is TGTGCCAGTAGTTCCCAGTCCTTAGGCGGCTACACCTTC.

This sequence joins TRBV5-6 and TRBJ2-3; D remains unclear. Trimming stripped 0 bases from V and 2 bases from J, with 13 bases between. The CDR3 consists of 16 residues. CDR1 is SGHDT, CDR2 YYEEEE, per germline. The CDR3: CASSLASRRSTDTQYF. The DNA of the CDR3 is TGTGCCAGCAGCTTGGCCAGTAGAAGATCCACAGATACGCAGTATTTT.

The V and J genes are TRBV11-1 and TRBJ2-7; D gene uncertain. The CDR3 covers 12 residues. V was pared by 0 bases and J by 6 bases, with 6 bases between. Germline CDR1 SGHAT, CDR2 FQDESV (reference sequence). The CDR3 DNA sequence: TGTGCCAGCAGCTTAGCCCCGGGCGAGCAGTACTTC. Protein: CASSLAPGEQYF.

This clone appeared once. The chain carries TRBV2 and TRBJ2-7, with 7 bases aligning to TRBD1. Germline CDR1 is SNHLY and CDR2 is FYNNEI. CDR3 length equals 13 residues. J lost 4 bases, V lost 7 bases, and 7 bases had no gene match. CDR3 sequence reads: CASTDRLGYEQYF. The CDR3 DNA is TGTGCCAGCACGGACAGGCTAGGGTACGAGCAGTACTTC. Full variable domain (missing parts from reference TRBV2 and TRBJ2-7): EPEVTQTPSHQVTQMGQEVILRCVPISNHLYFYWYRQILGQKVEFLVSFYNNEISEKSEIFDDQFSVERPDGSNFTLKIRSTKLEDSAMYFCASTDRLGYEQYFGPGTRLTVT.

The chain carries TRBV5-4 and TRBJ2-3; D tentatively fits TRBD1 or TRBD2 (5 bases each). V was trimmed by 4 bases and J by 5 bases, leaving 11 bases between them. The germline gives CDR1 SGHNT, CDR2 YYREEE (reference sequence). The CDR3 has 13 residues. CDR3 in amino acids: CASSPDGGDTQYF. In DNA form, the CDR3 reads TGTGCCAGCAGCCCGGATGGGGGAGATACGCAGTATTTT.

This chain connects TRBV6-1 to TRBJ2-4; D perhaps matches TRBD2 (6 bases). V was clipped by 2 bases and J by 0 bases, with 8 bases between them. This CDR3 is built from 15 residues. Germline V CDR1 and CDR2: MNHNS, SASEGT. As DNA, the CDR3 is TGTGCCAGCAGTGAATGGGGGGTAGCCAAAAACATTCAGTACTTC. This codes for CASSEWGVAKNIQYF.

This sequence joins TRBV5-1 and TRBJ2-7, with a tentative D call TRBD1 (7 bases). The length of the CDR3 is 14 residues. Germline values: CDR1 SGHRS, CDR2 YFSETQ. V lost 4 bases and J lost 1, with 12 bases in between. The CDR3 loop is CASSGGTASYEQYF. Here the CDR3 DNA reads TGCGCCAGCAGCGGGGGGACAGCATCCTACGAGCAGTACTTC.

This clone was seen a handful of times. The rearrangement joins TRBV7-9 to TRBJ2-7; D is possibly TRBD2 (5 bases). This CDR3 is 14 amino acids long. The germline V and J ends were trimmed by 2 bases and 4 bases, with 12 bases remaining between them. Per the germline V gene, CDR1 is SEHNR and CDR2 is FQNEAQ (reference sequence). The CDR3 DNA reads TGTGCCAGCAGCTTACTGGGAAGGACTTACGAGCAGTACTTC. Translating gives CASSLLGRTYEQYF.

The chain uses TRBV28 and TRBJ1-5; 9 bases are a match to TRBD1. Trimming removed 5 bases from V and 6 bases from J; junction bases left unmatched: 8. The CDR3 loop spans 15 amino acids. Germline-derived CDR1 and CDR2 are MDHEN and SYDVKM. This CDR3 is CASSRTGEIGQPQHF. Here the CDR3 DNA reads TGTGCCAGCAGTCGGACAGGGGAGATAGGTCAGCCCCAGCATTTT.

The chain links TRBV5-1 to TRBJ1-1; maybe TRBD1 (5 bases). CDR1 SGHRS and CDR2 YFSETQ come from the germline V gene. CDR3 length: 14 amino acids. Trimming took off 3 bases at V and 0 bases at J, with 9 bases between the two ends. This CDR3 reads CASSWGLLNTEAFF. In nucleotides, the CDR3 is TGCGCCAGCAGCTGGGGACTTTTGAACACTGAAGCTTTCTTT.

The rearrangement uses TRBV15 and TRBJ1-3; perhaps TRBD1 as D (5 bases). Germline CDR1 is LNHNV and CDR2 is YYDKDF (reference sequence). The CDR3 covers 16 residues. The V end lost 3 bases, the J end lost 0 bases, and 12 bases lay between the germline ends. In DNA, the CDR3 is TGTGCCACCAGCAGGGGGCCGCCGCACTCTGGAAACACCATATATTTT. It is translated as CATSRGPPHSGNTIYF.

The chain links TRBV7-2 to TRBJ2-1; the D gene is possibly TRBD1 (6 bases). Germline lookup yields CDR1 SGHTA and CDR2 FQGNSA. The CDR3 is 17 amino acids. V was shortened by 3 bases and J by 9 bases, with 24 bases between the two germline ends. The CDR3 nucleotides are TGTGCCAGCAGCTTGTCTTTGTCCGGGACCCTCAGGGGTGAGCAGTTCTTC. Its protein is CASSLSLSGTLRGEQFF.

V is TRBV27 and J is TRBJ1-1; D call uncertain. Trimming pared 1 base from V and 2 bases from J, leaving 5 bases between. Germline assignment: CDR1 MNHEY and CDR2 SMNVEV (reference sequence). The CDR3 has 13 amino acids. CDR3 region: CASSLFTNTEAFF. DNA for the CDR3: TGTGCCAGCAGTTTATTCACCAACACTGAAGCTTTCTTT.

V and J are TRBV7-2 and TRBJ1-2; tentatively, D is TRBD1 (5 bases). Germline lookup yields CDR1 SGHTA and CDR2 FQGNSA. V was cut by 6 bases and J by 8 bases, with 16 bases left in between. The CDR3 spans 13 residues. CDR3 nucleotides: TGTGCCAGCAGTAGTGGACACCTTGAAGGCTACACCTTC. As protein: CASSSGHLEGYTF.